This passage covers 13 T cell receptor beta chains from one sample sequenced in a study of shared clonotypes between healthy human individuals. TCRdb keeps only in-frame clones here, not all; method: immunoSEQ multiplex PCR. The repertoire holds approximately 1,000,000 clones, with around three quarters as singletons. Specimen: memory CD4+ T cells from PBMCs. Noted subset: CD45RA-negative fraction. These receptors all stem from a young man in good health. Some clones in this sample may be carry-over from other donors' samples.

The J gene is TRBJ2-7, the V gene TRBV6-5, with unresolved D. Germline CDR1 and CDR2: MNHEY and SVGAGI. There are 13 residues in the CDR3. The germline V and J ends were trimmed by 6 bases and 3 bases, with 12 bases remaining between them. The CDR3 sequence: CASSSGRSYEQYF. The CDR3, as DNA: TGTGCCAGCAGCTCCGGACGGAGCTACGAGCAGTACTTC.

CDR3 nucleotide sequence: TGTGCCAGCAGTGAAACCGTCGATTGGGGCTACACCTTC. Protein product: CASSETVDWGYTF. The rearrangement links TRBV2 to TRBJ1-2; the D is unclear. The germline V gene has CDR1 SNHLY and CDR2 FYNNEI. The CDR3 length is 13 residues. Trimming removed 2 bases at V and 8 bases at J, with 12 bases between.

On this clone itself: One end of the junction is discordant with germline, which a read error may explain. The J gene is TRBJ2-1, the V gene TRBV30, with TRBD2 matching over 11 bases. The germline V gene encodes CDR1 GTSNPN and CDR2 SVGIG (reference sequence). The CDR3 has 14 residues. In DNA, the CDR3 is TGTGCCTGGAGTAGGCTAGCGGGAGGAGATGAGCAGCTCTTC. Translating it yields CAWSRLAGGDEQLF.

J is TRBJ1-2 and V is TRBV4-2; the D is unclear. With 0 bases removed from V and 2 bases from J, the gap between germline ends came to 7 bases. Germline V gene sequence: CDR1 LGHNA, CDR2 YNFKEQ. CDR3 length: 14 amino acids. CDR3 protein: CASSQDLQNYGYTF. Here the CDR3 DNA reads TGTGCCAGCAGCCAAGATTTACAGAACTATGGCTACACCTTC.

The gene calls are TRBV11-3 and TRBJ1-1; no firm D call. The V gene lost 0 bases and the J gene lost 0 bases, with 5 bases spanning the gap. This CDR3 is 14 amino acids long. CDR1 and CDR2 (germline): SGHNT, YENEEA. The DNA for the CDR3 is TGTGCCAGCAGCTTAGACGGCATGAACACTGAAGCTTTCTTT. Its translation is CASSLDGMNTEAFF.

V is TRBV18 and J is TRBJ1-3; D not certain. Deletions cut 2 bases from V and 0 bases from J, with 8 bases between. The CDR3 contains 15 residues. Germline values: CDR1 KGHSH, CDR2 LQKENI. CDR3 bases: TGTGCCAGCTCACCATTACCTATCTCTGGAAACACCATATATTTT. This translates into CASSPLPISGNTIYF.

This rearrangement joins TRBV7-6 to TRBJ2-3; D is undetermined. CDR1 is SGHVS, CDR2 FNYEAQ, per germline. There are 12 residues in the CDR3. With 5 bases removed from V and 5 bases from J, the gap between germline ends came to 8 bases. CDR3 region: CASSRPGDTQYF. CDR3 in DNA: TGTGCCAGCAGCCGCCCGGGAGATACGCAGTATTTT.

The CDR3 region is CASSFRQGLTGELFF. Here the CDR3 DNA reads TGTGCCAGCAGCTTTAGGCAGGGCCTCACCGGGGAGCTGTTTTTT. This rearrangement joins TRBV7-9 to TRBJ2-2; D may be TRBD1 (5 bases). V dropped 3 bases and J dropped 4 bases, with 12 bases sitting between them. This CDR3 spans 15 amino acids. Germline CDR1 and CDR2: SEHNR and FQNEAQ (reference sequence).

This chain's CDR3 is CASSFTGSDTEAFF. The CDR3 DNA follows: TGTGCCAGCAGCTTTACAGGGTCGGACACTGAAGCTTTCTTT. The chain combines TRBV6-6 with TRBJ1-1; D possibly corresponds to TRBD1 (6 bases). V lost 6 bases and J 3 bases, leaving 14 bases between the germline ends. CDR3 length: 14 residues. The germline V gene encodes CDR1 MNHNY and CDR2 SVGAGI (reference sequence).

This clone was found once. The chain is built from TRBV7-6 and TRBJ1-2; TRBD1 is a possible D gene (5 bases). The V and J ends lost 1 base and 8 bases respectively, with 14 bases between them. The CDR3 runs to 14 residues. Germline V CDR1 and CDR2: SGHVS, FNYEAQ. The CDR3 nucleotides are TGTGCCAGCAGCTTAGGAGAAACAGGTGGCGGCTACACCTTC. Residues: CASSLGETGGGYTF.

J is TRBJ2-7 and V is TRBV7-2; maybe TRBD1 (6 bases). The V gene's germline CDR1 is SGHTA and CDR2 FQGNSA. The CDR3 is made up of 16 amino acids. The ends were cut back, 3 bases at V and 1 base at J, with 16 bases in the middle. The CDR3 loop is CASSFRMVTGSYEQYF. Written as DNA, the CDR3 is TGTGCCAGCAGCTTCCGGATGGTCACAGGGTCCTACGAGCAGTACTTC.

This clone appeared a few times. The chain carries TRBV27 and TRBJ1-1; D not certain. Germline lookup yields CDR1 MNHEY and CDR2 SMNVEV (reference sequence). Between the trimmed V and J ends, which lost 2 bases and 3 bases, there was a span of 10 bases. The CDR3 has 14 residues. The CDR3 nucleotides are TGTGCCAGCAGTTTAAAGGGTTCCTACACTGAAGCTTTCTTT. Amino acids: CASSLKGSYTEAFF.

J is TRBJ1-4 and V is TRBV27; no clear D gene. Trimming stripped 4 bases from V and 8 bases from J, with 17 bases between. The CDR3 is made up of 15 amino acids. Germline V lookup: CDR1 MNHEY, CDR2 SMNVEV (reference sequence). The DNA of the CDR3 is TGTGCCAGCAGTTCCGCAGGCGGGGAGCGGGAAAAACTGTTTTTT. This gives the protein CASSSAGGEREKLFF.